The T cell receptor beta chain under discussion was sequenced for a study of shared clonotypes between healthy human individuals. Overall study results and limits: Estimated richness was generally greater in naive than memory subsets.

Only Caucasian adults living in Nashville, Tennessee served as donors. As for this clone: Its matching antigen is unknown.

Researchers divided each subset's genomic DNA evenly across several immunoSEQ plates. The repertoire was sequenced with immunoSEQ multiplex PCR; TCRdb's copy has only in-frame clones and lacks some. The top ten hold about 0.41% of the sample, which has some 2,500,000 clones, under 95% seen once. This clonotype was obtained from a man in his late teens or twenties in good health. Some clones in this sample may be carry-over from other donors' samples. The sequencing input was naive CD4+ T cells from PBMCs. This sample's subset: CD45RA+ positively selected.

CDR3 DNA sequence: TGTGCCAGCAGCCCAGGAAGGTCAACTAATGAAAAACTGTTTTTT. Its translation is CASSPGRSTNEKLFF. The chain carries TRBV9 and TRBJ1-4; D remains ambiguous. V shed 4 bases and J shed 0 bases, with 10 bases lying between them. Germline CDR1 is SGDLS and CDR2 is YYNGEE. CDR3 length: 15 residues.